Following are 26 T cell receptor beta chains from one sample sequenced in a study of cytomegalovirus exposure and HLA in healthy donors. The PCR employed 60 Vbeta primers together with 13 Jbeta primers. TCRdb's table, derived via immunoSEQ multiplex PCR, lists solely in-frame clones and lacks some. This table has roughly 98,000 clones, more than 70% appearing once. Sequencing was carried out using PBMCs. These receptors originate from a female donor in good health and CMV-seronegative.

The DNA for the CDR3 is TGTGCCAGCAGCACAGGGGTAAGCGATACGCAGTATTTT. It specifies CASSTGVSDTQYF. The chain has TRBV7-6 and TRBJ2-3, with 7 bases lining up with TRBD1. V was pared by 5 bases and J by 6 bases, with 5 bases of the junction left unmatched. CDR3 length: 13 residues. Germline CDR1 is SGHVS and CDR2 is FNYEAQ.

The chain carries TRBV11-2 and TRBJ2-1, with D perhaps TRBD1 (5 bases). Between the trimmed V and J ends, which lost 1 base and 9 bases, there was a span of 13 bases. The germline gives CDR1 SGHAT, CDR2 FQNNGV. The CDR3 totals 14 residues. The CDR3 nucleotides are TGTGCCAGCAGCTTAGGCTTGGGGCCTGGTGAGCAGTTCTTC. Protein: CASSLGLGPGEQFF.

The chain has TRBV6-5 and TRBJ1-2; 8 nucleotides align to TRBD1. Germline CDR1 reads MNHEY; CDR2 reads SVGAGI. The CDR3 runs 13 residues. J lost 7 bases, V lost 6 bases, and 7 bases had no gene match. CDR3 in amino acids: CASSRDRGAGYTF. The CDR3, as DNA: TGTGCCAGCAGCCGTGACAGGGGTGCTGGCTACACCTTC.

The V call is TRBV25-1, the J call TRBJ1-4; possibly TRBD1 for D (6 bases). Trimming took 4 bases from V and 8 from J, leaving 20 bases between them. Germline CDR1 is MGHDK and CDR2 is SYGVNS. There are 16 residues in the CDR3. CDR3 sequence reads: CASSVQQGRVGEKLFF. The CDR3 DNA reads TGTGCCAGCAGTGTACAACAGGGACGGGTAGGGGAAAAACTGTTTTTT.

V usage is TRBV15 and J usage is TRBJ1-1; no reliable D call. The germline V gene has CDR1 LNHNV and CDR2 YYDKDF (reference sequence). Trimming took off 0 bases at V and 3 bases at J, with 8 bases between the two ends. CDR3 length: 14 amino acids. CDR3 in amino acids: CATSRDPPDTEAFF. The CDR3 DNA reads TGTGCCACCAGCAGAGATCCCCCGGACACTGAAGCTTTCTTT. Full variable domain (rest looked up from reference TRBV15 and TRBJ1-1): DAMVIQNPRYQVTQFGKPVTLSCSQTLNHNVMYWYQQKSSQAPKLLFHYYDKDFNNEADTPDNFQSRRPNTSFCFLDIRSPGLGDTAMYLCATSRDPPDTEAFFGQGTRLTVV.

This clone showed up just a few times. The chain couples TRBV5-1 to TRBJ1-1, with D perhaps matching TRBD1 (5 bases). The CDR3 consists of 15 residues. Per the germline V gene, CDR1 is SGHRS and CDR2 is YFSETQ. With 1 base removed from V and 4 bases from J, the gap between germline ends came to 14 bases. The CDR3: CASSLYSQGGTEAFF. For the CDR3, the DNA is TGCGCCAGCAGCTTGTACAGTCAGGGTGGCACTGAAGCTTTCTTT.

V usage is TRBV15 and J usage is TRBJ2-6; TRBD1 aligns across 12 bases. Germline V CDR1 and CDR2: LNHNV, YYDKDF (reference sequence). This CDR3 region has 20 residues. Trimming at V came to 0 bases and at J to 1 base, leaving 7 bases not matched to a gene. The CDR3 sequence is CATSRDAAGQGASGANVLTF. CDR3 DNA sequence: TGTGCCACCAGCAGAGATGCCGCGGGACAGGGGGCATCTGGGGCCAACGTCCTGACTTTC.

This clone was counted a few times. The rearrangement uses TRBV19 and TRBJ2-2; 8 bases agree with TRBD2. CDR3 length: 16 amino acids. The junction had 4 bases not matched to a gene; V was cut back by 3 bases and J by 1 base. Per the germline V gene, CDR1 is LNHDA and CDR2 is SQIVND (reference sequence). The CDR3 spells CASSITGGRNTGELFF. The CDR3 DNA follows: TGTGCCAGTAGTATTACGGGGGGGAGGAACACCGGGGAGCTGTTTTTT.

This clone came up once. V and J are TRBV11-2 and TRBJ2-6; 10 bases match TRBD1. The J segment lost 2 bases and the V segment lost 5 bases, leaving 6 bases of the junction unmatched. Per the germline V gene, CDR1 is SGHAT and CDR2 is FQNNGV. The CDR3 is made up of 17 amino acids. CDR3 protein: CASSQRQGAAGANVLTF. The CDR3 DNA reads as TGTGCCAGCAGCCAACGACAGGGGGCTGCTGGGGCCAACGTCCTGACTTTC.

The rearrangement joins TRBV28 to TRBJ1-5; D gene uncertain. CDR3 length: 12 residues. Germline values: CDR1 MDHEN, CDR2 SYDVKM. The CDR3 DNA follows: TGTGCTCTCTCCGGGGGCAATCAGCCCCAGCATTTT. It is translated as CALSGGNQPQHF.

The chain is built from TRBV11-2 and TRBJ1-1, with TRBD1 matching over 8 bases. This CDR3 has 17 amino acids. The germline V gene encodes CDR1 SGHAT and CDR2 FQNNGV. V dropped 3 bases and J dropped 1; count of bases not matched to a gene: 10. The CDR3 DNA sequence: TGTGCCAGCAGCTTTACCCTCTCCGGGACAGGGAACACTGAAGCTTTCTTT. It yields the protein CASSFTLSGTGNTEAFF.

The CDR3 DNA reads TGCGCCAGCAGCCTCGGGGACAGGATGAACACTGAAGCTTTCTTT. Protein: CASSLGDRMNTEAFF. The chain employs TRBV5-1 and TRBJ1-1; 8 positions match TRBD1. V gave up 4 bases and J gave up 0 bases; unmatched junction bases: 5. The CDR3 covers 15 residues. From germline, CDR1 is SGHRS and CDR2 YFSETQ.

This sequence joins TRBV7-2 and TRBJ1-2; D is perhaps TRBD1 (5 bases). Germline-derived CDR1 and CDR2 are SGHTA and FQGNSA. The CDR3 is 15 amino acids. Trimming took off 5 bases at V and 4 bases at J, with 17 bases between the two ends. For the CDR3, the DNA is TGTGCCAGCAGCCTCCAGCGGGCAGGGCCCTATGGCTACACCTTC. Translating gives CASSLQRAGPYGYTF.

The CDR3 sequence: CASSFRLAGSSYEQYF. The CDR3 DNA reads TGTGCCAGCAGCTTTCGACTAGCGGGGTCCTCCTACGAGCAGTACTTC. This chain uses TRBV7-2 with TRBJ2-7, with TRBD2 matching 11 bases. The CDR3 has 16 amino acids. V lost 3 bases and J lost 0; bases outside the gene matches: 4. Germline assignment: CDR1 SGHTA and CDR2 FQGNSA.

This chain links TRBV6-6 with TRBJ1-2; the D gene is possibly TRBD1 (5 bases). From germline, CDR1 is MNHNY and CDR2 SVGAGI (reference sequence). V was trimmed by 9 bases and J by 2 bases, leaving 16 bases between them. The CDR3 is 14 amino acids. The CDR3: CASFTRDRNYGYTF. The CDR3 DNA reads TGTGCCAGTTTTACAAGAGACAGAAACTATGGCTACACCTTC.

This clone has a handful of counts. The chain uses TRBV9 and TRBJ1-2; tentative D call: TRBD1 (5 bases). The CDR3 totals 16 residues. Germline V gene data show CDR1 as SGDLS and CDR2 as YYNGEE. The V and J ends lost 4 bases and 1 base respectively, with 17 bases between them. The CDR3 DNA is TGTGCCAGCAGCTCCCGGCTGACAGAATTTAACTATGGCTACACCTTC. It codes for CASSSRLTEFNYGYTF.

V is TRBV29-1 and J is TRBJ2-3; 7 positions match TRBD2. V dropped 7 bases and J dropped 3; count of bases not matched to a gene: 10. Germline V gene lookup returns CDR1 SQVTM and CDR2 ANQGSEA. The CDR3 spans 14 residues. CDR3 sequence (DNA): TGCAGCGACACGGCGGGGGAAAAGACAGATACGCAGTATTTT. It yields the protein CSDTAGEKTDTQYF.

The gene calls are TRBV27 and TRBJ2-2; D might be TRBD1 (5 bases). The CDR3 runs to 12 residues. The germline V and J ends were trimmed by 8 bases and 7 bases, with 11 bases remaining between them. CDR1 is MNHEY, CDR2 SMNVEV, per germline (reference sequence). CDR3 coding DNA: TGTGCCAGCTCGACAGAGGTCGGGGAGCTGTTTTTT. Residues: CASSTEVGELFF.

This clone was counted between two and nine times. Here the CDR3 DNA reads TGTGCCAGTAGTATCAGCCAGGGAGAGCAGTACTTC. As protein: CASSISQGEQYF. The V call is TRBV19, the J call TRBJ2-7, with D possibly being TRBD1 (5 bases). CDR1 LNHDA and CDR2 SQIVND come from the germline V gene (reference sequence). The V gene lost 3 bases and the J gene lost 7 bases, with 10 bases spanning the gap. The CDR3 spans 12 residues.

The chain couples TRBV7-3 to TRBJ2-1, with 12 bases identical to TRBD2. The germline V gene encodes CDR1 SGHTA and CDR2 FQGTGA. V dropped 4 bases and J dropped 1; count of bases not matched to a gene: 17. This CDR3 has 21 amino acids. This chain's CDR3 is CASSSPPRLAGGSMSYNEQFF. The CDR3 region has the DNA TGTGCCAGCAGCTCACCGCCCCGGCTAGCGGGAGGGAGTATGTCCTACAATGAGCAGTTCTTC.

The chain links TRBV4-1 to TRBJ2-3, with D uncertain. V was clipped by 5 bases and J by 1 base, with 13 bases between them. The CDR3 contains 15 residues. Germline CDR1 reads MGHRA; CDR2 reads YSYEKL. The CDR3 protein is CASSSMGRGTDTQYF. The CDR3 coding sequence is TGCGCCAGCAGCAGTATGGGTCGGGGCACAGATACGCAGTATTTT.

CDR3 sequence reads: CASSKGTSTDQETQYF. CDR3 in DNA: TGTGCCAGCAGCAAAGGGACAAGTACCGACCAAGAGACCCAGTACTTC. The rearrangement links TRBV5-8 to TRBJ2-5; TRBD1 might be the D (6 bases). Trimming removed 4 bases from V and 0 bases from J, with 16 bases in between. Germline loops: CDR1 SGHTS, CDR2 YDEGEE. The CDR3 spans 16 residues.

This chain uses TRBV30 with TRBJ2-5; 7 bases align to TRBD1. From germline, CDR1 is GTSNPN and CDR2 SVGIG (reference sequence). V shed 1 base and J 0 bases; nucleotides not matched to a gene: 5. The CDR3 spans 15 residues. In DNA, the CDR3 is TGTGCCTGGAGTGCGGAGACAGGGTACCAAGAGACCCAGTACTTC. Translated, it gives CAWSAETGYQETQYF.

V usage is TRBV28 and J usage is TRBJ2-7; D not resolved. The CDR3 contains 16 residues. V gave up 2 bases and J gave up 0 bases, with 14 bases separating them. Germline assignment: CDR1 MDHEN and CDR2 SYDVKM. CDR3 sequence: CASSLVSLRSSYEQYF. CDR3 in DNA: TGTGCCAGCAGTTTAGTAAGTCTCCGGAGCTCCTACGAGCAGTACTTC.

This clone is a singleton in its sample. The chain combines TRBV6-1 with TRBJ1-3; 8 bases are shared with TRBD1. Trimming cost V 0 bases and J 2 bases; bases outside gene matches: 3. Looked up from germline, CDR1 is MNHNS and CDR2 is SASEGT. The CDR3 length is 16 residues. The CDR3 nucleotides are TGTGCCAGCAGTGAAGCCGGACAGGGCGCTGGAAACACCATATATTTT. Its protein is CASSEAGQGAGNTIYF.

V is TRBV4-1 and J is TRBJ1-5; 7 bases map to TRBD1. CDR3 size: 13 residues. Trimming cost V 5 bases and J 7 bases; bases outside gene matches: 5. Germline V gene data show CDR1 as MGHRA and CDR2 as YSYEKL. This chain's CDR3 is CASSAGTAQPQHF. CDR3 nucleotides: TGCGCCAGCAGCGCCGGGACAGCCCAGCCCCAGCATTTT.